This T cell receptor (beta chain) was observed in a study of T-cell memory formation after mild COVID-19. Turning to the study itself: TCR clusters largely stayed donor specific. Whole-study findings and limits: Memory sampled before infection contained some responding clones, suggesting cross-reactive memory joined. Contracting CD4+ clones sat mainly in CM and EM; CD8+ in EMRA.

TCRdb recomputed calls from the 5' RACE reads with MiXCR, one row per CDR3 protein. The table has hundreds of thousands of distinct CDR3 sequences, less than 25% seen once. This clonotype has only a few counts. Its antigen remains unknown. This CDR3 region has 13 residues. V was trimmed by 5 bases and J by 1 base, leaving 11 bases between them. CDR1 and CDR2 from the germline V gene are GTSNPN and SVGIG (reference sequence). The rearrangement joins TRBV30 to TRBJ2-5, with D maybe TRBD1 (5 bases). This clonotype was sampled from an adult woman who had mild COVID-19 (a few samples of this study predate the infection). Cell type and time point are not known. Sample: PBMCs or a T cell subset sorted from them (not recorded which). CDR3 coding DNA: TGTGCCTGGGATCAGGGCCTCCAAGAGACCCAGTACTTC. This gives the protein CAWDQGLQETQYF.